The 11 T cell receptor beta chains below come from one sample, sequenced in a study of tissue T cells after allogeneic stem cell transplantation. The assay was immunoSEQ multiplex PCR, and TCRdb's table has in-frame clones only and misses some. The table includes approximately 20,000 clones, approximately 70% detected once. The sample taken for sequencing was blood. These receptors originate from a female BALB/c mouse in good health. Mouse strain MHC haplotype: H2-d.

About this clone itself: Here the gene names and germline are mouse. The read comes to an end 1 residue before the CDR3 does, leaving the germline J gene to fill in the end. The rearrangement links TRBV1 to TRBJ1-2; 7 nucleotides match TRBD1. Trimming cost V 1 base and J 0 bases; bases outside gene matches: 2. The V gene's germline CDR1 is NSQYPW and CDR2 LRSPGD (reference sequence). The CDR3 has 15 residues. The part of the CDR3 DNA that was read is TGCACCTGCAGTGCAGGCGACAGGGCAAACTCCGACTACACC. This codes for CTCSAGDRANSDYT. The full CDR3 is CTCSAGDRANSDYTF.

Comment on this clone: Mouse gene names apply. The read stops 1 residue short of the end of the CDR3; the missing end is completed from the germline J gene. The chain has TRBV23 and TRBJ1-1; TRBD1 is the table's D call and was not checked against the DNA. In germline, CDR1 is KGHTA, CDR2 FQNQQP. This CDR3 comprises 15 residues. Partial CDR3 DNA: TGCTCCAGCAGTCAAGAGGACATTGCAAACACAGAAGTCTTC. Translating gives CSSSQEDIANTEVF. The full CDR3 reads CSSSQEDIANTEVFF.

With respect to this clone: Genes here carry mouse names. The CDR3 end is not reached by the read, which stops 1 residue before it; the germline J gene fills it in. V and J are TRBV19 and TRBJ2-4; no firm D call. The V gene's germline CDR1 is FNHDT and CDR2 SITEND (reference sequence). The CDR3 has 15 residues. Trimming cost V 3 bases and J 1 base, with 12 bases left between them. The DNA read from the CDR3 is TGTGCCAGCAGTACCCCGGGAGCGGGTCAAAACACCTTGTAC. Translation: CASSTPGAGQNTLY. The complete CDR3 sequence is CASSTPGAGQNTLYF.

This clone was recorded a few times. Gene names refer to mouse genes. Coverage ceases 1 residue before the CDR3 finishes, and the germline J gene fills in the end. V gene TRBV20 combines with J gene TRBJ2-7; D possibly corresponds to TRBD2 (6 bases). Trimming shortened V by 1 base and J by 0 bases, and 7 bases separated the two germline ends. The germline gives CDR1 GFQATS, CDR2 STVNSAI. The CDR3 is 13 amino acids. Partial CDR3 DNA: TGTGGTGCTAGGGGGGGGGACTCCTATGAACAGTAC. Its translation: CGARGGDSYEQY. Given in full, the CDR3 is CGARGGDSYEQYF.

This clone was found once. Each gene name is a mouse one. With the read ending 1 residue before the CDR3 end, the germline J gene is used to fill in that end. The gene calls are TRBV31 and TRBJ1-4, with 8 bases identical to TRBD1. This CDR3 contains 13 residues. Germline V CDR1 and CDR2: GKSSPN, SITVG. Trimming at V came to 3 bases and at J to 5 bases, leaving 2 bases not matched to a gene. CDR3 bases read: TGTGCCTGGAGCAGGACAGGGAACGAAAGATTATTT. Protein product: CAWSRTGNERLF. From start to end, the CDR3 is CAWSRTGNERLFF.

On this clone: Gene labels here are mouse ones. The sequenced CDR3 bases are TGTGCCAGCAGTGAGCCGAAAAACACCGGGCAGCTCTAC. It encodes CASSEPKNTGQLY. The CDR3 as a whole reads CASSEPKNTGQLYF. The chain has TRBV13-1 and TRBJ2-2, with D unresolved. The read is 1 residue too short to cover the CDR3 end, so that end is filled in from the germline J gene. Trimming pared 2 bases from V and 1 base from J, leaving 6 bases between. CDR1 NSHNY and CDR2 SYGAGN come from the germline V gene. This CDR3 has 14 residues.

This clone was seen more than once but under ten times. The genes are named according to mouse. The CDR3 end is not reached by the read, which stops 1 residue before it; the germline J gene fills it in. This chain links TRBV13-2 with TRBJ1-4; no reliable D call. CDR3 length: 12 residues. The germline V gene encodes CDR1 NNHNN and CDR2 SYGAGS (reference sequence). V gave up 0 bases and J gave up 6 bases, with 3 bases separating them. The CDR3 DNA, read in part, is TGTGCCAGCGGTGATGGACACGAAAGATTATTT. This translates into CASGDGHERLF. The entire CDR3 is CASGDGHERLFF.

Remarks on this clone: Mouse names are used for the genes. The CDR3 end lies 1 residue beyond the end of the read and is filled in from the germline J gene. The rearrangement joins TRBV2 to TRBJ1-3; TRBD1 aligns across 7 bases. Germline V lookup: CDR1 LGHNA, CDR2 YSYQKL. With 0 bases clipped from V and 4 bases from J, the junction kept 3 bases outside the gene matches. The CDR3 is 15 residues long. The CDR3 loop reads CASSQEGTAGNTLYF. CDR3 DNA, as far as it was read: TGTGCCAGCAGCCAAGAGGGGACAGCGGGAAATACGCTCTAT.

Concerning this clone: Gene names are the mouse ones. The read gets to within 1 residue of the CDR3 end, and the germline J gene fills in the rest. The V gene is TRBV29, the J gene TRBJ2-7, with TRBD2 matching 12 bases. J lost 5 bases, V lost 4 bases, and 3 bases had no gene match. The germline V gene encodes CDR1 MSHET and CDR2 SYDVDS. The CDR3 spans 14 residues. This CDR3 reads CASSWRDWGDEQYF. CDR3 bases read: TGTGCTAGCAGTTGGAGGGACTGGGGGGATGAACAGTAC.

Comment on this clone: Genes here carry mouse names. The CDR3 extends 1 residue past the end of the read, so its final part is completed from the germline J gene. The chain employs TRBV13-2 and TRBJ2-7, with 10 nucleotides matching TRBD2. V lost 0 bases, J lost 7 bases, and 4 bases stayed unmatched. Germline lookup yields CDR1 NNHNN and CDR2 SYGAGS (reference sequence). The CDR3 spans 14 residues. The CDR3 region is CASGDGLGGGEQYF. CDR3 DNA, as far as it was read: TGTGCCAGCGGTGATGGACTGGGGGGCGGCGAACAGTAC.

About this clone: Germline and genes: mouse. The read finishes 1 residue shy of the CDR3 end, and the germline J gene is used to complete it. The chain is built from TRBV17 and TRBJ2-7; maybe TRBD1 (5 bases). CDR1 is MNHDT and CDR2 is YYDKIL in the germline V gene. V was cut by 3 bases and J by 6 bases, with 12 bases left in between. The CDR3 consists of 13 residues. CDR3 DNA, as far as it was read: TGTGCTAGCAGTAGTATCCCCGACAGTGAACAGTAC. It encodes CASSSIPDSEQY. The complete CDR3 protein is CASSSIPDSEQYF.